The T cell receptor (beta chain) under discussion was sequenced for a study of PD-1 blockade in classical Hodgkin lymphoma. In the case of this clone: Antigen unknown.

Findings and caveats of the study: CD4+ TCR diversity climbed significantly by C4D1, unlike CD8+ TCR diversity. It was among complete responders that baseline diversity resembled that of newly diagnosed patients.

The time point was: cycle 4 day 1 (C4D1), after around six weeks of nivolumab. Relapses following autologous stem cell transplantation were seen in all patients, with brentuximab vedotin exposure varying. Responses achieved at best were complete response, partial response or progressive disease. Only in-frame clones appear in the TCRdb table, and some are missing; sequencing was by immunoSEQ multiplex PCR. The repertoire holds around 57,000 clones, with around 86% as singletons. The source is a human donor with classical Hodgkin lymphoma. The sample consisted of peripheral blood mononuclear cells (PBMCs), taken before the fourth cycle of nivolumab.

CDR3 in DNA: TGTGCCAGCAGGCTTCGGGGGGCCACTGAAGCTTTCTTT. This sequence encodes CASRLRGATEAFF. The chain joins TRBV28 to TRBJ1-1; D is perhaps TRBD1 (6 bases). Germline V gives CDR1 MDHEN, CDR2 SYDVKM. This CDR3 has 13 amino acids. Trimming took off 6 bases at V and 4 bases at J, with 12 bases between the two ends.